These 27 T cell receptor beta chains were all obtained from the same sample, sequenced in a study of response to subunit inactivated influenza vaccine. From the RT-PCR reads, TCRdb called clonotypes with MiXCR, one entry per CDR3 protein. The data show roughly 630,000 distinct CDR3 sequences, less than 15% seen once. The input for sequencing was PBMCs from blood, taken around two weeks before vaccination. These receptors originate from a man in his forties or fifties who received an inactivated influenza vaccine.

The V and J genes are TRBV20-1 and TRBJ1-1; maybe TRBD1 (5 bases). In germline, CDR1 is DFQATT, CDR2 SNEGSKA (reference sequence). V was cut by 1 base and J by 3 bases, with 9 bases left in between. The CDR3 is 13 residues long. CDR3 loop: CSARGRDHTEAFF. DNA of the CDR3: TGCAGTGCTAGAGGGAGGGACCACACTGAAGCTTTCTTT.

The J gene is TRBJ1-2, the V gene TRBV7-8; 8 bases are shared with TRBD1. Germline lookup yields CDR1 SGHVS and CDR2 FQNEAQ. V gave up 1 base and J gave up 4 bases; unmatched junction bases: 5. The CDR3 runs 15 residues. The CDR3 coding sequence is TGTGCCAGCAGCTTAGGGACAGGGTTAAGCTATGGCTACACCTTC. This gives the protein CASSLGTGLSYGYTF.

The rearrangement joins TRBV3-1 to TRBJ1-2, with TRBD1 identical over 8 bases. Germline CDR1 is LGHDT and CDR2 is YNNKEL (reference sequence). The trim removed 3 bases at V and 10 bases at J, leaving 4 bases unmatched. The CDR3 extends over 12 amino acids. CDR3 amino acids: CASSQGQEVYTF. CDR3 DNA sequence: TGTGCCAGCAGCCAGGGACAGGAGGTCTACACCTTC.

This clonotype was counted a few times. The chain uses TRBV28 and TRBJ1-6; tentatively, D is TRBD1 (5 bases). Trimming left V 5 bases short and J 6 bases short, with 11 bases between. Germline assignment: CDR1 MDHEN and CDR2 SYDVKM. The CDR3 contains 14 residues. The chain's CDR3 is CASSPPTVNSPLHF. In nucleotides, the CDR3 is TGTGCCAGCAGTCCCCCGACAGTTAATTCACCCCTCCACTTT.

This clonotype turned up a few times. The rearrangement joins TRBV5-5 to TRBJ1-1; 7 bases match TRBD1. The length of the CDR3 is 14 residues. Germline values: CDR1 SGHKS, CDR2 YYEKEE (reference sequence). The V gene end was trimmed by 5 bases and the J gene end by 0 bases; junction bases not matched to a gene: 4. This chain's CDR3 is CASREGQMNTEAFF. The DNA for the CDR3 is TGTGCCAGCAGAGAGGGACAGATGAACACTGAAGCTTTCTTT.

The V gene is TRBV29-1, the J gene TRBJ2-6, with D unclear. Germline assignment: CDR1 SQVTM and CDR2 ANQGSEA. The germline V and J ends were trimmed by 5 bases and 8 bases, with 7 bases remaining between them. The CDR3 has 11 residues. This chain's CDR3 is CSVKPTNVLTF. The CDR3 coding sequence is TGCAGCGTTAAACCCACCAACGTCCTGACTTTC.

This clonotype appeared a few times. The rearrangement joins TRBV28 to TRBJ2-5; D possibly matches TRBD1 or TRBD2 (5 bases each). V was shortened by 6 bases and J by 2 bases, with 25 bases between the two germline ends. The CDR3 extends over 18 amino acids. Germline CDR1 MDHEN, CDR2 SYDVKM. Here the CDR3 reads CASRSLGPGISFQETQYF. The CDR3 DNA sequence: TGTGCCAGCAGGTCATTGGGACCGGGAATTTCCTTTCAAGAGACCCAGTACTTC.

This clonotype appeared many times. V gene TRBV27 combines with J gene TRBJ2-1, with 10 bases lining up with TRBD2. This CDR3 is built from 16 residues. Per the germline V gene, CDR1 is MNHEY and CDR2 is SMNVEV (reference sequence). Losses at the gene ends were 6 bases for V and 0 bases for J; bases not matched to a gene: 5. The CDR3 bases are TGTGCCAGCAGCTTCCTAGCGGGAGACTCCTACAATGAGCAGTTCTTC. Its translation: CASSFLAGDSYNEQFF.

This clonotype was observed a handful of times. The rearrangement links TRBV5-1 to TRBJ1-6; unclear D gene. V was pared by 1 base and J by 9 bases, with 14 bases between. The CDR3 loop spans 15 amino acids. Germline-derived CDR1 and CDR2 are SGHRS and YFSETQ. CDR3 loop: CASSLSGESFSPLHF. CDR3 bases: TGCGCCAGCAGCTTGTCAGGAGAAAGTTTTTCACCCCTCCACTTT.

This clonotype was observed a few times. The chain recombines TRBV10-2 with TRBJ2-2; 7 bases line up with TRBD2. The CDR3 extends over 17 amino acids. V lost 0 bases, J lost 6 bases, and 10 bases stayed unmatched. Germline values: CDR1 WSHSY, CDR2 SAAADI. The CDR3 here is CASSESRLAVASGELFF. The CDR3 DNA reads TGCGCCAGCAGTGAGTCCCGGCTAGCGGTCGCCTCCGGGGAGCTGTTTTTT.

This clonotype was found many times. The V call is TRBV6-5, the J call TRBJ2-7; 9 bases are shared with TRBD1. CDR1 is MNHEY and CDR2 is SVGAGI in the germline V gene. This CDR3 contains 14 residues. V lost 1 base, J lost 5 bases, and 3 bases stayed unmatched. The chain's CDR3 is CASSYLGTGNEQYF. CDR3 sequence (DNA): TGTGCCAGCAGTTACTTGGGGACAGGGAACGAGCAGTACTTC.

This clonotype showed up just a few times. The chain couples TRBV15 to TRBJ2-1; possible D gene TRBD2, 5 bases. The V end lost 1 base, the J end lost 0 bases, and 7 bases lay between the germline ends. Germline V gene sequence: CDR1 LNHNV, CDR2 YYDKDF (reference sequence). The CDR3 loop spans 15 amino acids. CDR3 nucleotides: TGTGCCACCAGCAGAGTCGGGAACTCCTACAATGAGCAGTTCTTC. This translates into CATSRVGNSYNEQFF.

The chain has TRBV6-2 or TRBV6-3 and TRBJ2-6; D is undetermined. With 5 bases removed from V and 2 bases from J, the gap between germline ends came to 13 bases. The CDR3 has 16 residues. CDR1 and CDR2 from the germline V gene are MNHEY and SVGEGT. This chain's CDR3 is CASSRAAKAGANVLTF. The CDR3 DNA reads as TGTGCCAGCAGTAGGGCAGCTAAGGCTGGGGCCAACGTCCTGACTTTC.

DNA of the CDR3: TGTGCCAGCAGCCCAACGCCGGTAAGCGGGACTTACGAGCAGTACTTC. Translating it yields CASSPTPVSGTYEQYF. V is TRBV9 and J is TRBJ2-7, with 7 bases lining up with TRBD2. The CDR3 is made up of 16 amino acids. Germline-derived CDR1 and CDR2 are SGDLS and YYNGEE. The ends lost 4 bases at V and 4 bases at J; junction bases unmatched: 14.

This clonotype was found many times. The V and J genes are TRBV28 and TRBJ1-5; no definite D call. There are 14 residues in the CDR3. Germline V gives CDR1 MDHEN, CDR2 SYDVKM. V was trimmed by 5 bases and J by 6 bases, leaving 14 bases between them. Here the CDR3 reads CASSPPARGQPQHF. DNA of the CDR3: TGTGCCAGCAGTCCCCCGGCCCGGGGTCAGCCCCAGCATTTT.

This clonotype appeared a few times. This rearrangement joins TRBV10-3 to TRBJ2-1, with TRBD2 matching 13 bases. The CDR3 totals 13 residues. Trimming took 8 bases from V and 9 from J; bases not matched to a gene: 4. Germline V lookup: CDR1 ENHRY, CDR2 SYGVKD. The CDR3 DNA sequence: TGTGCCATCGGGACTAGCGGGATTCGTGAGCAGTTCTTC. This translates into CAIGTSGIREQFF.

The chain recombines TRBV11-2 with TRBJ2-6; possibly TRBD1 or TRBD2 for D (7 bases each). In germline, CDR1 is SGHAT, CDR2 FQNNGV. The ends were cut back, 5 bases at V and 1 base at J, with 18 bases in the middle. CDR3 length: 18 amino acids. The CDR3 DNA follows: TGTGCCAGCAGCCCCCGAGGGACAGCGGGATCTGGGGCCAACGTCCTGACTTTC. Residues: CASSPRGTAGSGANVLTF.

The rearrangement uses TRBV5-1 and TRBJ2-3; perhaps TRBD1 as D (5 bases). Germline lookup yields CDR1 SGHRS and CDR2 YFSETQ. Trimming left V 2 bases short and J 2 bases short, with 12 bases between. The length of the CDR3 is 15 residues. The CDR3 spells CASSLVKGVTDTQYF. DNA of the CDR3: TGCGCCAGCAGCTTAGTGAAAGGGGTCACAGATACGCAGTATTTT.

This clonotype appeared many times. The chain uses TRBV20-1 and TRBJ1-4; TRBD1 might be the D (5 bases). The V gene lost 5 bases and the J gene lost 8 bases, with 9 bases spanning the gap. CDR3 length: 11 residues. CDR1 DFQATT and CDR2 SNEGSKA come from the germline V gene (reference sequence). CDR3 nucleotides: TGCAGTGCTCGGTGGGGGGAAAAACTGTTTTTT. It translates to CSARWGEKLFF.

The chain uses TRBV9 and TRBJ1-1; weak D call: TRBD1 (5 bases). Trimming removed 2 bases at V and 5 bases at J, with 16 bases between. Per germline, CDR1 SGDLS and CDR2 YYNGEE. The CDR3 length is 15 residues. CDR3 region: CASSVTPAGWTEAFF. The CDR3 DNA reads TGTGCCAGCAGCGTGACGCCGGCAGGGTGGACTGAAGCTTTCTTT.

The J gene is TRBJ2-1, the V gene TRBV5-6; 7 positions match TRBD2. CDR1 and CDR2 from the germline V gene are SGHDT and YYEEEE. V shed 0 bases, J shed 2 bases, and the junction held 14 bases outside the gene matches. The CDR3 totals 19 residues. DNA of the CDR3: TGTGCCAGCAGCTTGGCCTACAGCGGGGTAACTGTAGCCTACAATGAGCAGTTCTTC. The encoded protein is CASSLAYSGVTVAYNEQFF. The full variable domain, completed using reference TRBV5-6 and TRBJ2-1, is DAGVTQSPTHLIKTRGQQVTLRCSPKSGHDTVSWYQQALGQGPQFIFQYYEEEERQRGNFPDRFSGHQFPNYSSELNVNALLLGDSALYLCASSLAYSGVTVAYNEQFFGPGTRLTVL.

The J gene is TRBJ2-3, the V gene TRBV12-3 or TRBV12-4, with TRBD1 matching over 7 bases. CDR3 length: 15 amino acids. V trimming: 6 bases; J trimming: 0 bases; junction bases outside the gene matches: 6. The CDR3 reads CASRLDRWSTDTQYF. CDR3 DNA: TGTGCCAGCAGGCTGGACAGGTGGAGCACAGATACGCAGTATTTT.

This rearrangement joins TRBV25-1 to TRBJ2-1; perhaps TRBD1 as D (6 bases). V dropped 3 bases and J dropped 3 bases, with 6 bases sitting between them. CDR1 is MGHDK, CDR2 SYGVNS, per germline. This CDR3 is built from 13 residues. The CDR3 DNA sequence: TGTGCCAGCAGTGAGGGACACTACAATGAGCAGTTCTTC. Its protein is CASSEGHYNEQFF.

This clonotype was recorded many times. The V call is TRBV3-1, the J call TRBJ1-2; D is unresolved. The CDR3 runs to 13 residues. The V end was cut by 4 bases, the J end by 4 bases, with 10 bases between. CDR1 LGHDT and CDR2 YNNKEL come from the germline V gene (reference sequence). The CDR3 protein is CASSLGLSYGYTF. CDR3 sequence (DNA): TGTGCCAGCAGCCTCGGACTTTCCTATGGCTACACCTTC.

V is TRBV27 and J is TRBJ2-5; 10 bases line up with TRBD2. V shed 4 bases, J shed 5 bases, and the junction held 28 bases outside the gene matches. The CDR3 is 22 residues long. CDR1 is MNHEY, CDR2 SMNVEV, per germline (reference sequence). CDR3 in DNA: TGTGCCAGCAGTTCCATCCTCCTTTGGGGGGACCTAGCGGGAGACCGGACGGAGACCCAGTACTTC. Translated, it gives CASSSILLWGDLAGDRTETQYF.

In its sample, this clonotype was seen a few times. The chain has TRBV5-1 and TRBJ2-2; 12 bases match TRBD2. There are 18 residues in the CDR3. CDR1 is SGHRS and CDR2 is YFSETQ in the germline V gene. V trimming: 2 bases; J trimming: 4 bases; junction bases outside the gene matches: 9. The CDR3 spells CASSFSTSGGIGTGELFF. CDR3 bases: TGCGCCAGCAGCTTCAGTACTAGCGGGGGGATCGGCACCGGGGAGCTGTTTTTT. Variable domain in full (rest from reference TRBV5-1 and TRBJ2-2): KAGVTQTPRYLIKTRGQQVTLSCSPISGHRSVSWYQQTPGQGLQFLFEYFSETQRNKGNFPGRFSGRQFSNSRSEMNVSTLELGDSALYLCASSFSTSGGIGTGELFFGEGSRLTVL.

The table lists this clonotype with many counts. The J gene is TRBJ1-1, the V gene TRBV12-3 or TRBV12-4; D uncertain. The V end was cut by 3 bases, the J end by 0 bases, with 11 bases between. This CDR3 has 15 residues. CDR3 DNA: TGTGCCAGCAGTTTTGTAGGAGACCTGAACACTGAAGCTTTCTTT. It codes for CASSFVGDLNTEAFF.